This T cell receptor (beta chain) was profiled in a study of blood T cell repertoires in COVID-19 (dated by TCRdb to about 2020). For the study in its entirety: Samples from collaborators originated in the United States, Italy and Spain and spanned both the acute and convalescent phases of COVID-19. The dataset comprised deeply sampled blood TCRbeta repertoires from subjects exposed to, actively infected with, or recovered from COVID-19. The material from the prospective study consisted of cDNA or gDNA derived from T cells, B-cell-depleted T cells, or PBMCs. HLA class I and class II types, where available, came from metadata supplied by the sample provider rather than from assay-based typing. The samples were drawn from two sources: the first 160 participants of the ongoing ImmuneRACE study, and 1,200 or so subjects contributed by 6 global collaborators. The repertoires were released in a freely available public database intended as a resource for research on the immune response to SARS-CoV-2. The sample metadata nearly always contained a de-identified subject ID, COVID-19 status, age in years and sex. Broad study findings and their caveats: The amount of clinical and demographic metadata varied by source and participant and was provided uncurated.

TCRbeta CDR3 regions were amplified from genomic DNA by means of the immunoSEQ Assay, a bias-controlled multiplex PCR. The source study handled its data this way. Within the assay, amplification of reference gene primers was used to estimate how many nucleated cells each sample contained. Sequence reads were collapsed and filtered to measure the absolute abundance of every unique TCRbeta CDR3 rearrangement. For each sample, productive Simpson clonality was calculated as the square root of Simpson's diversity index over productive rearrangements. TCRdb took over this immuneACCESS table, retaining in-frame rearrangements with V and J assigned. Such tables are incomplete; in checked studies, under half of the missing clones stem from an unresolved V gene, and the remainder is unexplained. V, J and clone size are those of that table, while D and trimming were read from the DNA. Across this sample there are 120,000 to 150,000 clones, with 75% to 85% seen only once. 10% to 15% of the sample is held by the ten biggest clonotypes.

Each collaborating institution followed its own protocols to collect whole blood in K2EDTA tubes. Collaborator samples were shipped for TCRbeta analysis as frozen whole blood, isolated PBMCs, or DNA extracted from either sample type. This clone has a single count. Its antigen is still unknown. Qualities for individual bases were not recorded, and no much larger clone is one base off. The CDR3, cysteine through phenylalanine, is 11 amino acids long. This entry keeps only the CDR3 DNA: 33 bases, framed from base 1. The germline V end is reduced by 4 bases and the J end by 5 bases; junction bases left unmatched: 0. From a lookup of the germline V gene, CDR1 and CDR2 are SQVTM and ANQGSEA.

Sample: peripheral blood. Rearrangement joined TRBV29-1 to TRBJ1-2; 8 middle bases align to TRBD1. The sequence was obtained from a man in his sixties with active or convalescent COVID-19. This receptor has the CDR3 CSVGQGYGYTF. The DNA sequence reads TGCAGCGTTGGACAGGGGTATGGCTACACCTTC. Full variable domain (CDR3 extended with the reference TRBV29-1 and TRBJ1-2 proteins): SAVISQKPSRDICQRGTSLTIQCQVDSQVTMMFWYRQQPGQSLTLIATANQGSEATYESGFVIDKFPISRPNLTFSTLTVSNMSPEDSSIYLCSVGQGYGYTFGSGTRLTVV.